The 13 T cell receptor beta chains below were found in one sample sequenced in a study of cytomegalovirus exposure and HLA in healthy donors. PCR was performed using 60 Vbeta and 13 Jbeta primers. TCRdb keeps only in-frame clones here, not all; method: immunoSEQ multiplex PCR. This sample has approximately 75,000 clones, with 74% found just once. Material for sequencing was PBMCs. The receptors were sampled from a woman in her fifties or sixties in good health and CMV-seropositive.

The gene calls are TRBV11-2 and TRBJ1-5; 8 nucleotides align to TRBD1. Germline CDR1 SGHAT, CDR2 FQNNGV. The CDR3 loop spans 14 amino acids. V lost 4 bases, J lost 4 bases, and 3 bases stayed unmatched. This CDR3 is CASSYGQGNQPQHF. The CDR3 DNA follows: TGTGCCAGCAGCTACGGACAGGGTAATCAGCCCCAGCATTTT.

The rearrangement links TRBV4-1 to TRBJ1-6; 10 bases are shared with TRBD1. The V gene's germline CDR1 is MGHRA and CDR2 YSYEKL. Trimming cost V 2 bases and J 8 bases; bases outside gene matches: 12. The CDR3 is 18 amino acids. This CDR3 is CASSQREGQGSMDSPLHF. DNA for the CDR3: TGCGCCAGCAGCCAACGCGAGGGACAGGGGTCGATGGATTCACCCCTCCACTTT.

This chain links TRBV7-9 with TRBJ2-7; TRBD2 aligns across 7 bases. The CDR3 is made up of 11 amino acids. V trimming: 5 bases; J trimming: 8 bases; junction bases outside the gene matches: 3. Germline V gene sequence: CDR1 SEHNR, CDR2 FQNEAQ (reference sequence). The CDR3 DNA reads as TGTGCCAGCAGCCGGGAGGTTCAGCAGTACTTC. As protein: CASSREVQQYF.

In the case of this clone: The CDR3 does not close with the conserved phenylalanine or tryptophan, likely indicating a read error. The chain has TRBV13 and TRBJ1-5, with D perhaps matching TRBD1 (5 bases). The V end was cut by 5 bases, the J end by 5 bases, with 16 bases between. The V gene's germline CDR1 is PRHDT and CDR2 FYEKMQ (reference sequence). This CDR3 spans 15 amino acids. This CDR3 is CASSAREDKDQPQHV. CDR3 DNA: TGTGCCAGCAGCGCTCGGGAGGACAAGGATCAGCCCCAGCATGTT.

This clone showed up just once. The rearrangement joins TRBV7-9 to TRBJ1-1, with a weak D call TRBD1 (5 bases). V was trimmed by 3 bases and J by 2 bases, leaving 10 bases between them. CDR1 and CDR2 (germline): SEHNR, FQNEAQ (reference sequence). The CDR3 loop spans 14 amino acids. CDR3 nucleotides: TGTGCCAGCAGCTTCCCAGGGCGCAACACTGAAGCTTTCTTT. Translating it yields CASSFPGRNTEAFF.

Here the CDR3 DNA reads TGCGCCAGCAGCCAAGATCCGGGGGGGGGTTTGGATACGCAGTATTTT. It translates to CASSQDPGGGLDTQYF. The J gene is TRBJ2-3, the V gene TRBV4-1; the match to TRBD2 covers 8 bases. V shed 0 bases and J 6 bases; nucleotides not matched to a gene: 8. There are 16 residues in the CDR3. CDR1 MGHRA and CDR2 YSYEKL come from the germline V gene.

This chain links TRBV7-6 with TRBJ2-1; a weak D match, TRBD2 (6 bases). Germline V gene data show CDR1 as SGHVS and CDR2 as FNYEAQ. Trimming removed 0 bases at V and 5 bases at J, with 17 bases between. CDR3 length equals 17 residues. DNA of the CDR3: TGTGCCAGCAGCTTAGCCCCCATGGGGGGAAGGGACAATGAGCAGTTCTTC. As protein: CASSLAPMGGRDNEQFF.

This rearrangement joins TRBV4-1 to TRBJ2-5, with 10 positions matching TRBD2. Germline CDR1 and CDR2: MGHRA and YSYEKL. The CDR3 has 15 amino acids. V shed 4 bases and J 5 bases; nucleotides not matched to a gene: 7. CDR3 protein: CASSLLTSGRETQYF. CDR3 in DNA: TGCGCCAGCAGCCTCTTGACTAGCGGGCGGGAGACCCAGTACTTC.

Remarks on this clone: One junction end disagrees with the germline gene, perhaps due to a read error. The chain joins TRBV14 to TRBJ2-1, with D perhaps TRBD2 (6 bases). The CDR3 totals 13 residues. The V gene's germline CDR1 is SGHDN and CDR2 FVKESK. The CDR3 region has the DNA TGTGACAGCAGCCGCGGAACTGCGGGGCAGAAGTTCTTC. It specifies CDSSRGTAGQKFF.

V gene TRBV5-4 combines with J gene TRBJ2-4, with TRBD2 identical over 9 bases. V shed 4 bases, J shed 7 bases, and the junction held 12 bases outside the gene matches. The CDR3 contains 16 residues. The germline V gene encodes CDR1 SGHNT and CDR2 YYREEE (reference sequence). This chain's CDR3 is CASSPGLLAGRNIQYF. CDR3 DNA sequence: TGTGCCAGCAGCCCCGGGCTCCTAGCGGGGAGGAACATTCAGTACTTC.

This clone occurred a few times. CDR3 DNA: TGTGCCAGCAGTTCAGGGGGCGCGACTAATGAAAAACTGTTTTTT. Protein: CASSSGGATNEKLFF. The chain uses TRBV6-1 and TRBJ1-4; TRBD1 matches 8 bases. The CDR3 totals 15 residues. V lost 5 bases, J lost 2 bases, and 4 bases stayed unmatched. Germline CDR1 MNHNS, CDR2 SASEGT.

The V call is TRBV10-3, the J call TRBJ1-5, with 7 bases identical to TRBD1. The V gene's germline CDR1 is ENHRY and CDR2 SYGVKD. V was pared by 5 bases and J by 5 bases, with 3 bases of the junction left unmatched. The CDR3 totals 13 residues. In DNA form, the CDR3 reads TGTGCCATCAGTTACGACAGGGATCAGCCCCAGCATTTT. It encodes CAISYDRDQPQHF.

This chain uses TRBV6-1 with TRBJ1-3; no firm D call. V was pared by 6 bases and J by 4 bases, with 13 bases between. This CDR3 is built from 14 residues. Germline V gene lookup returns CDR1 MNHNS and CDR2 SASEGT. CDR3 sequence reads: CASRVARPGNTIYF. The DNA of the CDR3 is TGTGCCAGCAGAGTAGCCCGGCCAGGAAACACCATATATTTT.